The 14 T cell receptor beta chains given below trace back to one sample, sequenced in a study of CXCR3-negative and CXCR3-positive naive CD8 T cells. Each TRB cDNA library was prepared by 5' RACE (with UMI labels). TCRdb reprocessed the 5' RACE reads and stores each CDR3 protein as one record, lacking DNA. This sample contains over 100,000 distinct CDR3 sequences. The sample taken for sequencing was naive CXCR3- CD8+ T cells from blood. Specified subset: CD45RO-CCR7+CD27+CD95- naive CD8+ T cells lacking CXCR3 (TNR3-). Every receptor here comes from a human donor in good health. Some clones in this sample may be carry-over from other donors' samples.

This chain links TRBV9 with TRBJ2-7; TCRdb outputs TRBD2, but without DNA this stays unchecked. Germline values: CDR1 SGDLS, CDR2 YYNGEE. There are 16 residues in the CDR3. CDR3: CASSSFPTGRVYEQYF.

The genes are TRBV4-1 and TRBJ1-1; TCRdb selects TRBD1, and the lack of DNA leaves this call unchecked. Germline V gene data show CDR1 as MGHRA and CDR2 as YSYEKL. CDR3 length: 14 amino acids. CDR3: CASSQLQGSTEAFF.

The chain couples TRBV28 to TRBJ2-1; TCRdb selects TRBD2, and the lack of DNA leaves this call unchecked. The V gene's germline CDR1 is MDHEN and CDR2 SYDVKM. The CDR3 spans 17 residues. CDR3: CASSTHAASGGYNEQFF.

The V and J genes are TRBV4-3 and TRBJ2-7; without DNA, the TCRdb call of TRBD1 cannot be checked. Germline V gene data show CDR1 as LGHNA and CDR2 as YSLEER. The length of the CDR3 is 17 residues. The CDR3 is CASSQEIVRDKIYEQYF.

The V call is TRBV29-1, the J call TRBJ2-2; TCRdb's D call, TRBD1, is unchecked because there is no DNA. CDR1 and CDR2 from the germline V gene are SQVTM and ANQGSEA. CDR3 size: 14 residues. CDR3 sequence reads: CSVLRYGGHGELFF.

This rearrangement joins TRBV7-2 to TRBJ2-2; TCRdb picks TRBD1, but there is no DNA to check that call. CDR1 is SGHTA and CDR2 is FQGNSA in the germline V gene. The CDR3 has 15 amino acids. The CDR3 loop is CASSFGDSFTGELFF.

The V and J genes are TRBV6-2 or TRBV6-3 and TRBJ2-7. Germline V lookup: CDR1 MNHEY, CDR2 SVGEGT. The CDR3 has 15 residues. CDR3 sequence reads: CASSCSVDSSYEQYF.

The rearrangement joins TRBV7-9 to TRBJ1-2; no DNA is available, so the TRBD1 call from TCRdb remains unchecked. This CDR3 has 15 amino acids. CDR1 SEHNR and CDR2 FQNEAQ come from the germline V gene (reference sequence). This CDR3 reads CASSPQGGHIGGYTF. Drawing the rest from reference TRBV7-9 and TRBJ1-2, the complete variable domain is DTGVSQNPRHKITKRGQNVTFRCDPISEHNRLYWYRQTLGQGPEFLTYFQNEAQLEKSRLLSDRFSAERPKGSFSTLEIQRTEQGDSAMYLCASSPQGGHIGGYTFGSGTRLTVV.

The chain links TRBV12-3 or TRBV12-4 to TRBJ2-7. The CDR3 is 14 amino acids. CDR3 loop: CASSFEAGTYEQYF.

V is TRBV29-1 and J is TRBJ2-7; the D call of TRBD1 rests on TCRdb alone, since no DNA is present to check it. Germline CDR1 SQVTM, CDR2 ANQGSEA. The CDR3 is 15 amino acids. The CDR3 protein is CSVEDPGDETYEQYF.

V gene TRBV5-4 combines with J gene TRBJ2-7; the D gene TCRdb calls, TRBD2, cannot be checked with no DNA. Germline V lookup: CDR1 SGHNT, CDR2 YYREEE (reference sequence). The CDR3 is 17 residues long. The CDR3 spells CASSPTQLAASSYEQYF.

The chain is built from TRBV12-3 or TRBV12-4 and TRBJ2-5; TCRdb gives TRBD2 as the D gene, but with no DNA this cannot be confirmed. The CDR3 sequence is 16 residues long. The CDR3 region is CASRLEGSGGQETQYF.

The chain links TRBV28 to TRBJ2-7; TCRdb proposes TRBD2, but this gene call is untestable without DNA. The CDR3 length is 16 residues. Looked up from germline, CDR1 is MDHEN and CDR2 is SYDVKM. CDR3 loop: CASSERASGVLYEQYF.

V gene TRBV6-2 or TRBV6-3 combines with J gene TRBJ2-7; TCRdb selects TRBD1, and the lack of DNA leaves this call unchecked. CDR3 length: 14 residues. CDR1 MNHEY and CDR2 SVGEGT come from the germline V gene. CDR3 sequence reads: CASETGQGSYEQYF.